The TCR beta chain described here comes from a study of blood T cell repertoires in COVID-19. About the research overall: The samples span acute and convalescent COVID-19 from the United States, Italy and Spain. In each case, the material was cDNA or gDNA derived from T cells, B-cell-depleted T cells, or PBMCs.

Germline V CDR1 and CDR2: KGHSH, LQKENI. The CDR3 length is 15 residues. Trimming left V 10 bases short and J 5 bases short, with 21 bases between. Source study methods: Amplification of reference gene primers was used by the study to estimate nucleated cell counts. Using immunoSEQ multiplex PCR, the repertoire was profiled, and TCRdb retains in-frame clones only, with some absent. D and trimming were read from the DNA, whereas the V and J calls and clone size are those reported in that table. Of some 120,000 clones listed, approximately 81% are singletons. The sequence came from a woman aged 25 to 39 who had recovered from COVID-19. Sequenced sample: peripheral blood. The chain uses TRBV18 and TRBJ2-1, with D perhaps TRBD2 (6 bases). CDR3 bases: TGTGCCACACGACCAGCGGGCCGGGAGCACAATGAGCAGTTCTTC. This codes for CATRPAGREHNEQFF.